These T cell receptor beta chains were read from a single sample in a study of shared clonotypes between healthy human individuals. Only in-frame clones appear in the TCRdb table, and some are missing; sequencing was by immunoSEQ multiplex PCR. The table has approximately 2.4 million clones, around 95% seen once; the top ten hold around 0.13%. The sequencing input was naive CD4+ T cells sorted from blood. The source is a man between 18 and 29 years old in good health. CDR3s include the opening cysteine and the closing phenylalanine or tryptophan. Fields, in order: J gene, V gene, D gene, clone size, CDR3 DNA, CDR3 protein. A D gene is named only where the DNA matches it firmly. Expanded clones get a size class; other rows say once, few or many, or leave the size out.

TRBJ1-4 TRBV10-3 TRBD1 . TGTGCCATCAGACCGGACAGGGCAGAAAAACTGTTTTTT CAIRPDRAEKLFF
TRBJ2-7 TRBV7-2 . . TGTGCCAGCAGCTTAGGAGTTTGGCCCGAACTCTACGAGCAGTACTTC CASSLGVWPELYEQYF
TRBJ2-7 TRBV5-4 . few TGTGCCAGCAGCCTGGACCGGTACGAGCAGTACTTC CASSLDRYEQYF
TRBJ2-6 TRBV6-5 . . TGTGCCAGCAGGAAAGACAGCTCTGGGGCCAACGTCCTGACTTTC CASRKDSSGANVLTF
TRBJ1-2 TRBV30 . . TGTGCCTGGAGTGTGAGGGTAGAATGGTATGGCTACACCTTC CAWSVRVEWYGYTF
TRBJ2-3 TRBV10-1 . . TGCGCCAGCAGTGACAGGGGTAGCCCCACAGATACGCAGTATTTT CASSDRGSPTDTQYF
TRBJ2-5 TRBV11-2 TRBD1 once TGTGCCAGCAGCTTAGATTTCGGACAGGGGATAGCGGAGACCCAGTACTTC CASSLDFGQGIAETQYF
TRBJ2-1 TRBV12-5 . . TGTGCTAGTGGTTTAGGCGGGCCCTACAATGAGCAGTTCTTC CASGLGGPYNEQFF
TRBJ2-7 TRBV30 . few TGTGCCTGGAGTGTCTCCTACGAGCAGTACTTC CAWSVSYEQYF
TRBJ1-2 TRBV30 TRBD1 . TGTGCCTGGAGTACAGGGGGCACGATTGGCTACACCTTC CAWSTGGTIGYTF
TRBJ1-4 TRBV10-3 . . TGTGCCATCAGTGAGTCCGTCCTTGGGGATGAAAAACTGTTTTTT CAISESVLGDEKLFF
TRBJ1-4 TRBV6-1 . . TGTGCCAGCAGACCCCGGGCCCTTAATGAAAAACTGTTTTTT CASRPRALNEKLFF
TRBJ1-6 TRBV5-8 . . TGTGCCAGCAGCTTAACACATAGCTCCTATAATTCACCCCTCCACTTT CASSLTHSSYNSPLHF
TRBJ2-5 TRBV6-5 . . TGTGCCAGCAGTTACGCGGACCGAGAGACCCAGTACTTC CASSYADRETQYF
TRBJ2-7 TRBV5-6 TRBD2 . TGTGCCAGCAGCTCCGGACTAGCGGGGGCGTTTTACGAGCAGTACTTC CASSSGLAGAFYEQYF
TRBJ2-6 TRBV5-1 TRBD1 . TGCGCCAGCAGCTTGGATCCAGGGGGCTCGGTAGGGGCCAACGTCCTGACTTTC CASSLDPGGSVGANVLTF
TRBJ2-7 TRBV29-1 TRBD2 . TGCAGCGCTTGGACTAGCGAGAACTACGAGCAGTACTTC CSAWTSENYEQYF
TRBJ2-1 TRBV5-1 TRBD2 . TGCGCCAGCAGCTTGGCCCTGGCTAGCGGGGGCCAATACAATGAGCAGTTCTTC CASSLALASGGQYNEQFF
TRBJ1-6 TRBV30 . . TGTGCCTGGGGTCGGAGCGATTCACCCCTCCACTTT CAWGRSDSPLHF
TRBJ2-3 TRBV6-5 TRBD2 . TGTGCCAGCAGTTCCCCGGGACTAGGGTTTGGTACGCAGTATTTT CASSSPGLGFGTQYF
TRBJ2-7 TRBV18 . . TGTGCCAGCTCACCGATCGGGAACGAGCAGTACTTC CASSPIGNEQYF
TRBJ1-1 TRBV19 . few TGTGCCAGTAGTCCTCAGAGGAGCGAAGCTTTCTTT CASSPQRSEAFF
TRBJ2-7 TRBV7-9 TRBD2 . TGTGCCAGCAGCCCCACCGGGACTAGCGGGTACGAGCAGTACTTC CASSPTGTSGYEQYF
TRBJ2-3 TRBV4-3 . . TGCGCCAGCAGCCCGTGGAGTGGGGGCACAGATACGCAGTATTTT CASSPWSGGTDTQYF
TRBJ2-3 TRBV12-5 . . TGTGCTAGTGCCTTTTGGGGTGCAGATACGCAGTATTTT CASAFWGADTQYF
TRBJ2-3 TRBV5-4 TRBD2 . TGTGCCAGCACGAGCGGGGCGGGCACAGATACGCAGTATTTT CASTSGAGTDTQYF
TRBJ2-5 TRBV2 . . TGTGCCAGCAGTGGGGGGGGCAAAGAGACCCAGTACTTC CASSGGGKETQYF
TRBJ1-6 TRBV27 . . TGTGCCAGCAGGGCCTCAGGGAGCTCCTATAATTCACCCCTCCACTTT CASRASGSSYNSPLHF
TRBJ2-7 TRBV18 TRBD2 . TGTGCCAGCTCACCACCAACTAGCGGGAGAGCGTACGAGCAGTACTTC CASSPPTSGRAYEQYF
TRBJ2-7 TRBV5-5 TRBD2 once TGTGCCAGCACCATAATGGCGGGAGGGCCTATCTACGAGCAGTACTTC CASTIMAGGPIYEQYF
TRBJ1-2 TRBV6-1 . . TGTGCCAGCAGTGACGAGGGTTACTATGGCTACACCTTC CASSDEGYYGYTF
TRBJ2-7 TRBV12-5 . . TGTGCTAGTGCCCTCTCGGAGGGGCGCCCCTACGAGCAGTACTTC CASALSEGRPYEQYF
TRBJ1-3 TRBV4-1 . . TGCGCCAGCAGCCAGGCATTGCTAGGACTGGGGAACACCATATATTTT CASSQALLGLGNTIYF
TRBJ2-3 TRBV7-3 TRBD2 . TGTGCCAGCAGCTCAACTAGCGGGGGTAGCACAGATACGCAGTATTTT CASSSTSGGSTDTQYF
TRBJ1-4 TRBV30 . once TGTGCCTGGAGTGTGGGGGTAGGGGGACAAGGTGAAAAACTGTTTTTT CAWSVGVGGQGEKLFF
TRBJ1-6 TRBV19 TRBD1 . TGTGCCAGTAGTATAAGCGGGGACAGAGCTGGAAGGCCCCTCCACTTT CASSISGDRAGRPLHF
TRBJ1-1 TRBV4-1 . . TGCGCCAGCAGCCAAGATCTCCGGGGGGCGAGGACTGAAGCTTTCTTT CASSQDLRGARTEAFF
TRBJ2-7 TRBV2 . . TGTGCCAGCCGCAGCCGGGCCGAGCAGTACTTC CASRSRAEQYF
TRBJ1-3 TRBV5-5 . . TGTGCCAGCAGACCTGAAGGAGGAGGAAACACCATATATTTT CASRPEGGGNTIYF
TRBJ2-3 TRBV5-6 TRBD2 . TGTGCCAGCAGCGCCATAGGGACTAGCGGGAGTAGGACAGATACGCAGTATTTT CASSAIGTSGSRTDTQYF
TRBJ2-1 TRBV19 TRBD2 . TGTGCCAGTAGCTTACTAGCGGGCTTCTACAATGAGCAGTTCTTC CASSLLAGFYNEQFF
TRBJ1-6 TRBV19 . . TGTGCCAGTGTCAGGGGACGAGGTTCACCCCTCCACTTT CASVRGRGSPLHF
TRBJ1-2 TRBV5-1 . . TGCGCCAGCAGCTTGGTGGCCCTGGGAACTAACTATGGCTACACCTTC CASSLVALGTNYGYTF
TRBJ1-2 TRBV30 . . TGTGCCTGTACAGCGGCCTATGGCTACACCTTC CACTAAYGYTF
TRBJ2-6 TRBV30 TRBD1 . TGTGCCGGCCAATGGACCGGACAGGGGAAAGGTGGGGCCAACGTCCTGACTTTC CAGQWTGQGKGGANVLTF
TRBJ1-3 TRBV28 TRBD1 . TGTGCCAGCGGACTCTCCCAACAGGGGGCGAGGGGAAACACCATATATTTT CASGLSQQGARGNTIYF
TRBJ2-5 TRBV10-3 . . TGTGCCATCAGTGAGTCAGGGTTGGAGACCCAGTACTTC CAISESGLETQYF
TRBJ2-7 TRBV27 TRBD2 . TGTGCCAGCCGGGGGGGTATCTACGAGCAGTACTTC CASRGGIYEQYF